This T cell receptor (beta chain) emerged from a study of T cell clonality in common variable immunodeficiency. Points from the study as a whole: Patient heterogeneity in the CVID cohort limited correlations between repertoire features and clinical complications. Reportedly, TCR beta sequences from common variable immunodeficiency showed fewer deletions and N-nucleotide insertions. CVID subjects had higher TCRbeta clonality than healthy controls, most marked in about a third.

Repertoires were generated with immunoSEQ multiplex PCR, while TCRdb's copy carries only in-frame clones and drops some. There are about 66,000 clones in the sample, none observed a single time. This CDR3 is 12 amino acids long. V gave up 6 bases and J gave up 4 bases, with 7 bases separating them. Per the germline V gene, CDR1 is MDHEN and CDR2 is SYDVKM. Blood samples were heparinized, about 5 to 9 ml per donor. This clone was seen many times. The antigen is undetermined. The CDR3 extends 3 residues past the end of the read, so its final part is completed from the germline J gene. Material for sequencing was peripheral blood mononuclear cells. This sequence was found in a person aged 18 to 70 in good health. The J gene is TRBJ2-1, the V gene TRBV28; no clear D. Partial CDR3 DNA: TGTGCCAGCAGATTTTTATACAATGAG. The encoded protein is CASRFLYNE. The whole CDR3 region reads CASRFLYNEQFF.